This entry lists 28 T cell receptor beta chains sequenced from one sample in a study of blood T cells in healthy people across ages. With a J-beta primer mix and a sample-barcoded 5' primer, a second PCR ran about 6 to 11 cycles. TCRdb used MiXCR to reprocess the 5' RACE reads, holding one entry per CDR3 protein. This sample yields hundreds of thousands of distinct CDR3 sequences, of which approximately 48% are seen a single time; under 20% belongs to the top ten. Material for sequencing was blood. The source of these receptors is a man between 60 and 70 years old in good health.

The chain is built from TRBV7-8 and TRBJ2-7; 10 bases are a match to TRBD1. The CDR3 sequence is 15 residues long. V lost 5 bases, J lost 0 bases, and 4 bases stayed unmatched. CDR1 is SGHVS and CDR2 is FQNEAQ in the germline V gene. The CDR3 loop reads CASSPWDRGSYEQYF. The CDR3 DNA reads TGTGCCAGCAGCCCATGGGACAGGGGCTCCTACGAGCAGTACTTC.

The chain recombines TRBV12-3 or TRBV12-4 with TRBJ1-1; no clear D. The CDR3 is 14 amino acids. V shed 1 base and J shed 5 bases, with 11 bases lying between them. This chain's CDR3 is CASSLGAVGTEAFF. In DNA, the CDR3 is TGTGCCAGCAGTTTAGGCGCGGTTGGGACTGAAGCTTTCTTT.

The chain links TRBV4-3 to TRBJ2-5; D unclear. The CDR3 totals 14 residues. V dropped 3 bases and J dropped 11 bases, with 19 bases sitting between them. Germline CDR1 and CDR2: LGHNA and YSLEER. CDR3: CASSQGLDANEQYF. The CDR3 bases are TGCGCCAGCAGCCAGGGATTGGACGCCAATGAGCAGTACTTC.

With respect to this clonotype: It may be a read error: a sequence one base away is much more abundant. The chain recombines TRBV5-4 with TRBJ2-7, with 14 bases fitting TRBD2. Matching the DNA end better, TRBJ2-5 makes the J call doubtful. This CDR3 spans 18 amino acids. Germline V gives CDR1 SGHNT, CDR2 YYREEE (reference sequence). CDR3 in amino acids: CASSHGATSGGALETQYF. The DNA for the CDR3 is TGTGCCAGCAGCCATGGGGCGACTAGCGGGGGGGCTCTGGAGACCCAGTACTTC.

This clonotype occurred a few times. This chain links TRBV20-1 with TRBJ2-7; no definite D call. The length of the CDR3 is 13 residues. The germline V gene has CDR1 DFQATT and CDR2 SNEGSKA (reference sequence). V gave up 3 bases and J gave up 6 bases, with 15 bases separating them. DNA of the CDR3: TGCAGTGCTAGTTCCCGTGGGATTAGCGAGCAGTACTTC. Translating it yields CSASSRGISEQYF.

V gene TRBV29-1 combines with J gene TRBJ2-1; 11 bases fit TRBD1. The CDR3 sequence is 12 residues long. Germline loops: CDR1 SQVTM, CDR2 ANQGSEA. The V gene end was trimmed by 7 bases and the J gene end by 10 bases; junction bases not matched to a gene: 6. Here the CDR3 DNA reads TGCAGCGCTGGGACAGGGGGGAAGGAGCAGTTCTTC. Protein: CSAGTGGKEQFF.

The chain is built from TRBV4-1 and TRBJ1-2; 10 nucleotides agree with TRBD1. Germline CDR1 is MGHRA and CDR2 is YSYEKL. J lost 4 bases, V lost 4 bases, and 6 bases had no gene match. The CDR3 runs 15 residues. CDR3 DNA: TGCGCCAGCAGCCGCGGGACAGGGGCGGCCTATGGCTACACCTTC. Its protein is CASSRGTGAAYGYTF.

The chain links TRBV5-5 to TRBJ2-3, with D maybe TRBD1 (6 bases). CDR1 is SGHKS, CDR2 YYEKEE, per germline (reference sequence). This CDR3 comprises 14 residues. Trimming took off 5 bases at V and 7 bases at J, with 17 bases between the two ends. The CDR3 reads CASSGGLAANTQYF. The CDR3 coding sequence is TGTGCCAGCAGTGGGGGCCTCGCGGCGAATACGCAGTATTTT.

This clonotype turned up a few times. J is TRBJ2-5 and V is TRBV20-1; D perhaps matches TRBD1 (5 bases). V was clipped by 1 base and J by 1 base, with 19 bases between them. The CDR3 runs to 17 residues. Germline assignment: CDR1 DFQATT and CDR2 SNEGSKA (reference sequence). In nucleotides, the CDR3 is TGCAGTGCTAGAGTTAAGGAGCTAGGGGTCGTCCAAGAGACCCAGTACTTC. Its protein product is CSARVKELGVVQETQYF.

This clonotype was seen only a few times. This sequence joins TRBV28 and TRBJ2-5; D is perhaps TRBD2 (6 bases). Germline values: CDR1 MDHEN, CDR2 SYDVKM. The CDR3 length is 11 residues. V was cut by 3 bases and J by 11 bases, with 10 bases left in between. For the CDR3, the DNA is TGTGCCAGCAGTTTCCGACTAGAACAGTACTTC. Its translation is CASSFRLEQYF.

This clonotype was observed a few times. This chain links TRBV6-5 with TRBJ2-7, with D uncertain. The V end lost 6 bases, the J end lost 2 bases, and 8 bases lay between the germline ends. Germline V gene sequence: CDR1 MNHEY, CDR2 SVGAGI. CDR3 size: 12 residues. CDR3 region: CASRDPTYEQYF. CDR3 DNA sequence: TGTGCCAGCAGGGACCCAACCTACGAGCAGTACTTC.

The CDR3, as DNA: TGTGCCAGCAGTGAAGGCACCTCCTACAATGAGCAGTTCTTC. Residues: CASSEGTSYNEQFF. The V call is TRBV2, the J call TRBJ2-1; D unclear. This CDR3 is built from 14 residues. The V end lost 1 base, the J end lost 0 bases, and 4 bases lay between the germline ends. Germline V gene data show CDR1 as SNHLY and CDR2 as FYNNEI.

This clonotype was counted only a few times. This sequence joins TRBV29-1 and TRBJ2-3; D is unclear. This CDR3 comprises 14 residues. V was clipped by 3 bases and J by 5 bases, with 15 bases between them. From germline, CDR1 is SQVTM and CDR2 ANQGSEA. CDR3 coding DNA: TGCAGCGTTGATCCCGTTGGATCCGGAGATACGCAGTATTTT. Protein product: CSVDPVGSGDTQYF.

The V and J genes are TRBV9 and TRBJ2-1, with 12 bases matching TRBD1. Germline V gene data show CDR1 as SGDLS and CDR2 as YYNGEE. CDR3 length equals 16 residues. Trimming cost V 4 bases and J 4 bases; bases outside gene matches: 6. The CDR3 here is CASSQGTGGLYNEQFF. Here the CDR3 DNA reads TGTGCCAGCAGCCAAGGGACAGGGGGCTTATACAATGAGCAGTTCTTC.

This chain uses TRBV6-2 or TRBV6-3 with TRBJ1-1, with D maybe TRBD1 (5 bases). The germline CDR1 and CDR2 sequences are MNHEY and SVGEGT. The V end was cut by 6 bases, the J end by 7 bases, with 21 bases between. CDR3 length equals 15 residues. CDR3: CASSPWGRADFEAFF. In DNA form, the CDR3 reads TGTGCCAGCAGCCCCTGGGGCAGGGCCGACTTTGAAGCTTTCTTT.

This clonotype was detected only a few times. The rearrangement links TRBV7-9 to TRBJ1-1, with a tentative D call TRBD1 (6 bases). The germline V gene encodes CDR1 SEHNR and CDR2 FQNEAQ (reference sequence). Trimming pared 4 bases from V and 1 base from J, leaving 10 bases between. The CDR3 is made up of 14 amino acids. The CDR3 DNA is TGTGCCAGCAGCTCCGGGACACCGAACACTGAAGCTTTCTTT. Translation: CASSSGTPNTEAFF.

This chain links TRBV12-3 or TRBV12-4 with TRBJ1-2; 7 bases are shared with TRBD1. V lost 6 bases to trimming and J lost 7 bases; unmatched junction nucleotides: 5. This CDR3 has 12 residues. The CDR3 coding sequence is TGTGCCAGCAGAAAGAGACAGGGTGGCTACACCTTC. Protein sequence: CASRKRQGGYTF.

Written as DNA, the CDR3 is TGCAGTGCTAGGGGCCCCGGGACACTCGCTAACTATGGCTACACCTTC. This translates into CSARGPGTLANYGYTF. The chain has TRBV20-1 and TRBJ1-2, with D possibly TRBD1 on 6 matching bases. With 3 bases removed from V and 0 bases from J, the gap between germline ends came to 17 bases. CDR1 DFQATT and CDR2 SNEGSKA come from the germline V gene (reference sequence). This CDR3 comprises 16 residues.

V and J are TRBV27 and TRBJ1-2; tentatively, D is TRBD1 (6 bases). This CDR3 contains 14 residues. V lost 6 bases and J lost 7, with 18 bases in between. CDR1 is MNHEY and CDR2 is SMNVEV in the germline V gene (reference sequence). CDR3 DNA: TGTGCCAGCAGCCGTGGACAGCCCCTATCTGGCTACACCTTC. Its translation: CASSRGQPLSGYTF.

The CDR3 DNA sequence: TGTGCCAGCAGCTTAGTGATTGGTCCAGTGGGAGATACGCAGTATTTT. Amino acid sequence: CASSLVIGPVGDTQYF. The V and J genes are TRBV7-2 and TRBJ2-3; no clear D. Germline V gives CDR1 SGHTA, CDR2 FQGNSA. V was shortened by 1 base and J by 5 bases, with 16 bases between the two germline ends. The CDR3 sequence is 16 residues long.

This clonotype was counted a few times. DNA for the CDR3: TGTGCCATCACCAGGACAGATCGTCCGGGAGTTGAAGCTTTCTTT. Its translation is CAITRTDRPGVEAFF. The genes are TRBV10-3 and TRBJ1-1; D perhaps matches TRBD1 (6 bases). V dropped 7 bases and J dropped 7 bases, with 22 bases sitting between them. The CDR3 sequence is 15 residues long. CDR1 is ENHRY and CDR2 is SYGVKD in the germline V gene.

This clonotype has more than one count but fewer than ten. The chain combines TRBV4-1 with TRBJ2-3; D possibly corresponds to TRBD1 (5 bases). Trimming removed 6 bases from V and 7 bases from J, with 14 bases in between. CDR1 MGHRA and CDR2 YSYEKL come from the germline V gene. The CDR3 sequence is 13 residues long. The CDR3 DNA follows: TGCGCCAGCAGGGACACCATGGGGAATACGCAGTATTTT. Its translation is CASRDTMGNTQYF.

The chain employs TRBV29-1 and TRBJ2-7, with TRBD1 matching over 9 bases. CDR3 length: 14 amino acids. V gave up 7 bases and J gave up 1 base; unmatched junction bases: 8. From germline, CDR1 is SQVTM and CDR2 ANQGSEA. CDR3 nucleotides: TGCAGCGGTTCAAGGGGGACAGGGTCCTACGAGCAGTACTTC. Its protein product is CSGSRGTGSYEQYF.

This clonotype was detected only a few times. The chain joins TRBV5-1 to TRBJ2-3; TRBD2 agrees at 7 bases. Germline assignment: CDR1 SGHRS and CDR2 YFSETQ. CDR3 length: 16 residues. The ends lost 3 bases at V and 3 bases at J; junction bases unmatched: 10. The CDR3 DNA reads as TGCGCCAGCAGCTGGGGACTACCGGGGGGTACAGATACGCAGTATTTT. Protein: CASSWGLPGGTDTQYF.

V gene TRBV28 combines with J gene TRBJ1-5; D is unresolved. There are 12 residues in the CDR3. Per germline, CDR1 MDHEN and CDR2 SYDVKM. Trimming cost V 11 bases and J 0 bases, with 8 bases left between them. The CDR3 sequence: CACSGSNQPQHF. In DNA, the CDR3 is TGTGCCTGTAGCGGTAGCAATCAGCCCCAGCATTTT.

Only a few counts were recorded for this clonotype. The J gene is TRBJ1-2, the V gene TRBV12-3 or TRBV12-4, with D unresolved. The germline V and J ends were trimmed by 5 bases and 8 bases, with 12 bases remaining between them. CDR3 length: 12 amino acids. The CDR3 DNA sequence: TGTGCCAGCAGTCCGGAGACTGGAGGCTACACCTTC. As protein: CASSPETGGYTF.

This clonotype appeared a few times. The chain has TRBV28 and TRBJ2-2; D is undetermined. The CDR3 runs 12 residues. Trimming stripped 3 bases from V and 6 bases from J, with 5 bases between. The germline CDR1 and CDR2 sequences are MDHEN and SYDVKM. CDR3 loop: CASSFIAGELFF. The CDR3 bases are TGTGCCAGCAGTTTTATAGCCGGGGAGCTGTTTTTT.

The chain links TRBV6-2 or TRBV6-3 to TRBJ2-3; 14 bases are shared with TRBD2. This CDR3 region has 18 residues. Germline V gene sequence: CDR1 MNHEY, CDR2 SVGEGT. With V trimmed by 4 bases and J by 2 bases, 8 bases remained unmatched. CDR3 loop: CASSSGTSGGRSTDTQYF. The DNA for the CDR3 is TGTGCCAGCAGTTCCGGGACTAGCGGGGGCCGCTCCACAGATACGCAGTATTTT.